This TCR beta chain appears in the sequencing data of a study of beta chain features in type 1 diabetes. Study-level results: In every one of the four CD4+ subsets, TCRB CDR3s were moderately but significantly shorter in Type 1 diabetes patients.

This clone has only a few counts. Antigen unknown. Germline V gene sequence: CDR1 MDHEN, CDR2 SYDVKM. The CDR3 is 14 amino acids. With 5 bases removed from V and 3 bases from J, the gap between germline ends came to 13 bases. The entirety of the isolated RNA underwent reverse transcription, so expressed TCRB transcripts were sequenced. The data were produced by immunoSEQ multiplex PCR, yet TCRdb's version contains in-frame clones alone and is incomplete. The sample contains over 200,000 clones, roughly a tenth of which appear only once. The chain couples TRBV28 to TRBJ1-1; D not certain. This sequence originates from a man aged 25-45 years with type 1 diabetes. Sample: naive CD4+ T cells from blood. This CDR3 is CASSGDPGYTEAFF. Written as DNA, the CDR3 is TGTGCCAGCAGTGGAGACCCTGGCTACACTGAAGCTTTCTTT.